These 20 T cell receptor beta chains were sequenced from one sample in a study of graft-versus-host responses after intestinal transplantation. Sequenced by immunoSEQ multiplex PCR; TCRdb stores in-frame clones only, minus some. The sample consists of roughly 120,000 clones, approximately 96% of them appearing once. The antigens these receptors bind are not known. This sample comprised unstimulated CD8+ T cells sorted from spleen or lymph node cells, obtained before intestinal transplant. These receptors came from a human donor who received an intestinal transplant.

The chain couples TRBV2 to TRBJ2-1; D is unclear. The V gene lost 5 bases and the J gene lost 4 bases, with 9 bases spanning the gap. Germline V lookup: CDR1 SNHLY, CDR2 FYNNEI. This CDR3 is 13 amino acids long. CDR3: CASSSPEYNEQFF. The CDR3 DNA reads TGTGCCAGCAGTTCCCCAGAGTACAATGAGCAGTTCTTC.

The J gene is TRBJ2-1, the V gene TRBV7-9; D may be TRBD2 (6 bases). Germline V CDR1 and CDR2: SEHNR, FQNEAQ (reference sequence). The V end was cut by 5 bases, the J end by 6 bases, with 20 bases between. The CDR3 has 16 residues. CDR3 bases: TGTGCCAGCAGCCCACCCGCGGGCGGGACCCGCAATGAGCAGTTCTTC. It yields the protein CASSPPAGGTRNEQFF.

The chain recombines TRBV7-3 with TRBJ2-3; TRBD1 matches 8 bases. CDR3 length equals 15 residues. V gave up 1 base and J gave up 4 bases; unmatched junction bases: 4. Germline V gives CDR1 SGHTA, CDR2 FQGTGA. The CDR3: CASSLIGQGPDTQYF. The CDR3 DNA is TGTGCCAGCAGCTTAATAGGACAGGGCCCAGATACGCAGTATTTT.

This clone has just one count. The chain links TRBV5-6 to TRBJ2-7; 11 bases agree with TRBD1. Germline V gives CDR1 SGHDT, CDR2 YYEEEE. This CDR3 is 16 amino acids long. The V gene end was trimmed by 4 bases and the J gene end by 7 bases; junction bases not matched to a gene: 13. CDR3 DNA: TGTGCCAGCAGCATTAATCCGGGACAGGGGGTGGAGGAGCAGTACTTC. As protein: CASSINPGQGVEEQYF.

The J gene is TRBJ2-7, the V gene TRBV7-9; TRBD2 matches 9 bases. V lost 3 bases and J lost 3; bases outside the gene matches: 9. The CDR3 contains 16 residues. The germline V gene encodes CDR1 SEHNR and CDR2 FQNEAQ (reference sequence). The CDR3 region has the DNA TGTGCCAGCAGCTTGGCTAGCGGGATGCAAGACTACGAGCAGTACTTC. As protein: CASSLASGMQDYEQYF.

V gene TRBV29-1 combines with J gene TRBJ2-1; perhaps TRBD2 as D (7 bases). Trimming cost V 0 bases and J 3 bases, with 15 bases left between them. Looked up from germline, CDR1 is SQVTM and CDR2 is ANQGSEA. There are 16 residues in the CDR3. CDR3 protein: CSVEEGGAHYYNEQFF. The DNA of the CDR3 is TGCAGCGTTGAAGAAGGGGGGGCCCACTACTACAATGAGCAGTTCTTC.

The gene calls are TRBV7-9 and TRBJ2-5; tentative D call: TRBD1 (6 bases). Matching the DNA end better, TRBJ2-7 makes the J call doubtful. The CDR3 runs 14 residues. Germline assignment: CDR1 SEHNR and CDR2 FQNEAQ (reference sequence). The CDR3 loop is CASSFPDSSYEQYF. As DNA, the CDR3 is TGTGCCAGCAGCTTCCCGGACAGTTCCTACGAGCAGTACTTC.

This sequence joins TRBV27 and TRBJ1-1; TRBD1 matches at 8 bases. The CDR3 length is 17 residues. Germline V lookup: CDR1 MNHEY, CDR2 SMNVEV (reference sequence). Losses at the gene ends were 5 bases for V and 1 base for J; bases not matched to a gene: 12. CDR3 sequence: CASSLMAGGIRNTEAFF. CDR3 coding DNA: TGTGCCAGCAGTCTTATGGCAGGGGGCATCCGGAACACTGAAGCTTTCTTT.

V gene TRBV2 combines with J gene TRBJ2-1; possible D gene TRBD1, 5 bases. The length of the CDR3 is 14 residues. Germline V gives CDR1 SNHLY, CDR2 FYNNEI. V was cut by 4 bases and J by 4 bases, with 11 bases left in between. CDR3 sequence (DNA): TGTGCCAGCAGTGCCGGACACCTGTACAATGAGCAGTTCTTC. Amino acids: CASSAGHLYNEQFF.

This chain joins TRBV27 and TRBJ2-7, with D maybe TRBD1 (6 bases). With 5 bases removed from V and 4 bases from J, the gap between germline ends came to 9 bases. This CDR3 has 12 residues. CDR1 is MNHEY and CDR2 is SMNVEV in the germline V gene (reference sequence). The DNA for the CDR3 is TGTGCCAGCAGTCTACAGGGTTACGAGCAGTACTTC. Encoded protein: CASSLQGYEQYF.

The V gene is TRBV4-3, the J gene TRBJ2-7, with D possibly matching TRBD2 (5 bases). Trimming left V 0 bases short and J 1 base short, with 10 bases between. The CDR3 extends over 15 amino acids. In germline, CDR1 is LGHNA, CDR2 YSLEER. This CDR3 reads CASSQDRKRSYEQYF. The CDR3 bases are TGCGCCAGCAGCCAAGATCGGAAGCGGTCCTACGAGCAGTACTTC.

J is TRBJ2-1 and V is TRBV11-2; D is possibly TRBD2 (5 bases). Germline V gene sequence: CDR1 SGHAT, CDR2 FQNNGV. The germline V and J ends were trimmed by 4 bases and 0 bases, with 16 bases remaining between them. The CDR3 runs 17 residues. Here the CDR3 reads CASSSYYSGSSYNEQFF. Written as DNA, the CDR3 is TGTGCCAGCAGCTCCTACTATAGTGGGAGCTCCTACAATGAGCAGTTCTTC.

This sequence joins TRBV10-2 and TRBJ2-1, with 7 bases lining up with TRBD2. The germline V gene has CDR1 WSHSY and CDR2 SAAADI. J lost 10 bases, V lost 2 bases, and 2 bases had no gene match. This CDR3 has 12 amino acids. This chain's CDR3 is CASSELLAEQFF. CDR3 in DNA: TGCGCCAGCAGTGAGCTACTAGCGGAGCAGTTCTTC.

CDR3 sequence (DNA): TGCGCCAGCAGCCAAGGGCGCCCGGGGAACACTGAAGCTTTCTTT. Translation: CASSQGRPGNTEAFF. The V gene is TRBV5-1, the J gene TRBJ1-1; D remains unclear. Trimming stripped 4 bases from V and 1 base from J, with 14 bases between. Per the germline V gene, CDR1 is SGHRS and CDR2 is YFSETQ. The CDR3 runs to 15 residues.

Here the CDR3 DNA reads TGCGCCAGCAGCTTTGGCGGTAGGAGTGATCAGCCCCAGCATTTT. Translated, it gives CASSFGGRSDQPQHF. The rearrangement uses TRBV5-1 and TRBJ1-5; D is unresolved. CDR1 is SGHRS and CDR2 is YFSETQ in the germline V gene. Trimming left V 2 bases short and J 5 bases short, with 14 bases between. The CDR3 has 15 residues.

V and J are TRBV11-2 and TRBJ2-2; D possibly matches TRBD1 or TRBD2 (5 bases each). The CDR3 consists of 16 residues. Germline CDR1 and CDR2: SGHAT and FQNNGV. The V and J ends lost 7 bases and 5 bases respectively, with 20 bases between them. CDR3 in amino acids: CASTSPGPWGTGELFF. The CDR3 DNA reads as TGTGCCAGCACTTCACCGGGGCCGTGGGGGACCGGGGAGCTGTTTTTT.

DNA of the CDR3: TGTGCCAGCAGTGATAGCTTGGATACGCAGTATTTT. Amino acid sequence: CASSDSLDTQYF. The chain joins TRBV6-5 to TRBJ2-3; D gene ambiguous. Germline V gene sequence: CDR1 MNHEY, CDR2 SVGAGI. The CDR3 has 12 amino acids. V was cut by 5 bases and J by 6 bases, with 9 bases left in between.

The V gene is TRBV5-4, the J gene TRBJ2-3; 9 bases fit TRBD2. From germline, CDR1 is SGHNT and CDR2 YYREEE (reference sequence). The CDR3 extends over 16 amino acids. Losses at the gene ends were 1 base for V and 3 bases for J; bases not matched to a gene: 6. In DNA form, the CDR3 reads TGTGCCAGCAGCTTGTTGCAGCGGGGGGTGACAGATACGCAGTATTTT. Its translation is CASSLLQRGVTDTQYF.

This clone was seen a handful of times. The chain couples TRBV7-2 to TRBJ1-2, with TRBD1 identical over 7 bases. The junction had 19 bases not matched to a gene; V was cut back by 5 bases and J by 7 bases. Germline CDR1 and CDR2: SGHTA and FQGNSA. The CDR3 runs to 17 residues. The DNA for the CDR3 is TGTGCCAGCAGCCTCGATCAGGGGGGTGGAATAAGGGGTGGCTACACCTTC. It codes for CASSLDQGGGIRGGYTF. Filled out from reference TRBV7-2 and TRBJ1-2, the complete variable domain reads GAGVSQSPSNKVTEKGKDVELRCDPISGHTALYWYRQSLGQGLEFLIYFQGNSAPDKSGLPSDRFSAERTGGSVSTLTIQRTQQEDSAVYLCASSLDQGGGIRGGYTFGSGTRLTVV.

J is TRBJ1-6 and V is TRBV6-5, with 9 bases aligning to TRBD1. The germline gives CDR1 MNHEY, CDR2 SVGAGI. The CDR3 length is 13 residues. With V trimmed by 4 bases and J by 8 bases, 0 bases remained unmatched. The CDR3 DNA sequence: TGTGCCAGCAGTTGGACAGGGGATTCACCCCTCCACTTT. Translating it yields CASSWTGDSPLHF.